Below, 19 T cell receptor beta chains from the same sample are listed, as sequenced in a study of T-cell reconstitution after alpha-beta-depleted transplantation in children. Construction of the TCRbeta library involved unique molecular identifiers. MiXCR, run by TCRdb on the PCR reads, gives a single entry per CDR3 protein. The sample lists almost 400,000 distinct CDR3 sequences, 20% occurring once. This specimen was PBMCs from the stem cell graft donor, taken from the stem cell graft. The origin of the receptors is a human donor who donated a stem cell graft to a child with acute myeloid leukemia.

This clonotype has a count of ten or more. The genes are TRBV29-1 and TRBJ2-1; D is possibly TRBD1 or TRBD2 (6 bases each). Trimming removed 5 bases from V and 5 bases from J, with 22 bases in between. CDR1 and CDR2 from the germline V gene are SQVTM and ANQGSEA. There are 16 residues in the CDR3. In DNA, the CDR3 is TGCAGCGTTCGGAGGGGGAATTCGCGGGACAACAATGAGCAGTTCTTC. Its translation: CSVRRGNSRDNNEQFF.

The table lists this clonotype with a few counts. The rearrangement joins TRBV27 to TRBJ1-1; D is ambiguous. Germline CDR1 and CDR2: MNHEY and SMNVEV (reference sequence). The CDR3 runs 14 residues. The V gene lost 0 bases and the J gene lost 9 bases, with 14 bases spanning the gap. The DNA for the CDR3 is TGTGCCAGCAGTTTATCGGGAGAGGCCGGGAAAGCTTTCTTT. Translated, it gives CASSLSGEAGKAFF.

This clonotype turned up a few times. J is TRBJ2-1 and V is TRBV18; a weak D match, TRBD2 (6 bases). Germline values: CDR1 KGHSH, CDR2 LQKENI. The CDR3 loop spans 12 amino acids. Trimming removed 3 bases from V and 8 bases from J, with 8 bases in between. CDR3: CASSPGLHEQFF. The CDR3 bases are TGTGCCAGCTCACCGGGACTCCATGAGCAGTTCTTC. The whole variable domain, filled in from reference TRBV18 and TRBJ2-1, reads NAGVMQNPRHLVRRRGQEARLRCSPMKGHSHVYWYRQLPEEGLKFMVYLQKENIIDESGMPKERFSAEFPKEGPSILRIQQVVRGDSAAYFCASSPGLHEQFFGPGTRLTVL.

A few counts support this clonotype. The CDR3 DNA sequence: TGCGCCAGCACCCTCCGGGTCGGGAACACTGAAGCTTTCTTT. This translates into CASTLRVGNTEAFF. The V call is TRBV5-1, the J call TRBJ1-1; D not certain. Germline-derived CDR1 and CDR2 are SGHRS and YFSETQ. V dropped 6 bases and J dropped 1 base, with 13 bases sitting between them. This CDR3 has 14 amino acids.

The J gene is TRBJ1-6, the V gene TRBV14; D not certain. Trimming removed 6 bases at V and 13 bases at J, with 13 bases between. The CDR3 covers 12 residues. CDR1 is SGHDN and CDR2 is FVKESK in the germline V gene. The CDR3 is CASSDVLGPLHF. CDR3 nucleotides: TGTGCCAGCAGTGACGTCCTTGGGCCCCTCCACTTT. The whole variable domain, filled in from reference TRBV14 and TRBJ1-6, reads EAGVTQFPSHSVIEKGQTVTLRCDPISGHDNLYWYRRVMGKEIKFLLHFVKESKQDESGMPNNRFLAERTGGTYSTLKVQPAELEDSGVYFCASSDVLGPLHFGNGTRLTVT.

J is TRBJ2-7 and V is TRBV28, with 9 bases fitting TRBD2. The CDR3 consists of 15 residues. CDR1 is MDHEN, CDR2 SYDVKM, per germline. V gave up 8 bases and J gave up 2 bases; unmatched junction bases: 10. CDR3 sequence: CASAHGASGTYEQYF. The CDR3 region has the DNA TGTGCCAGCGCACATGGCGCTAGCGGGACCTACGAGCAGTACTTC.

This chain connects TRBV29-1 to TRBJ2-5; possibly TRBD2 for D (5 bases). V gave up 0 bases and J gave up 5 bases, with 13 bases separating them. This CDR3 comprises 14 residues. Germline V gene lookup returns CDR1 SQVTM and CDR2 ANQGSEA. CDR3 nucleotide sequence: TGCAGCGTTGAAGATCGGGGTTTCGGGGAGACCCAGTACTTC. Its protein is CSVEDRGFGETQYF. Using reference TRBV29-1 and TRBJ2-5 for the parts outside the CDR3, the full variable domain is SAVISQKPSRDICQRGTSLTIQCQVDSQVTMMFWYRQQPGQSLTLIATANQGSEATYESGFVIDKFPISRPNLTFSTLTVSNMSPEDSSIYLCSVEDRGFGETQYFGPGTRLLVL.

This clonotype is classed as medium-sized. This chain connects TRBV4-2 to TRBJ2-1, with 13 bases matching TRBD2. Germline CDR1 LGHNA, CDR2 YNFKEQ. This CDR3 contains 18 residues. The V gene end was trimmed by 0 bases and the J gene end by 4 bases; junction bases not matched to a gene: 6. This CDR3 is CASSQDWTSGGPYNEQFF. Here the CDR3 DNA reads TGTGCCAGCAGCCAAGATTGGACTAGCGGGGGACCTTACAATGAGCAGTTCTTC.

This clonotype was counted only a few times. This chain's CDR3 is CASSLAQGGTNIQYF. The CDR3 DNA reads TGTGCCAGCAGCTTAGCGCAGGGGGGCACTAACATTCAGTACTTC. V and J are TRBV7-8 and TRBJ2-4; D is possibly TRBD1 (7 bases). From germline, CDR1 is SGHVS and CDR2 FQNEAQ. This CDR3 comprises 15 residues. The V end was cut by 0 bases, the J end by 7 bases, with 13 bases between.

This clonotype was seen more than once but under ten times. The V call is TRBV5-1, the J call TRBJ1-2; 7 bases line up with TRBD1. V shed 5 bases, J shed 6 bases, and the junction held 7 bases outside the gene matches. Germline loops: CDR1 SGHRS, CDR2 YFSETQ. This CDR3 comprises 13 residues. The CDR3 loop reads CASRRDSPNGYTF. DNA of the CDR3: TGCGCCAGCAGACGGGACAGCCCGAATGGCTACACCTTC.

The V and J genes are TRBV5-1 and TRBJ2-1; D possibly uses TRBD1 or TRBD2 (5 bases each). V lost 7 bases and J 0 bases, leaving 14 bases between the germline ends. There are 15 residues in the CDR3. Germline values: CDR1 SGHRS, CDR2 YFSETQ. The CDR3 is CASSAKGSSYNEQFF. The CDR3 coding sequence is TGCGCCAGCTCCGCGAAGGGGAGCTCCTACAATGAGCAGTTCTTC. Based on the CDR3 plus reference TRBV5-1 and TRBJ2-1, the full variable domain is KAGVTQTPRYLIKTRGQQVTLSCSPISGHRSVSWYQQTPGQGLQFLFEYFSETQRNKGNFPGRFSGRQFSNSRSEMNVSTLELGDSALYLCASSAKGSSYNEQFFGPGTRLTVL.

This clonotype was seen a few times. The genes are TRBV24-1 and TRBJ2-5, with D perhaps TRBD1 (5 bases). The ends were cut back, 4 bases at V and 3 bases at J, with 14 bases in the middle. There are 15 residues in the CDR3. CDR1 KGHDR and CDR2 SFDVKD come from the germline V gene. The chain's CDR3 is CATSDPGTGKETQYF. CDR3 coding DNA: TGTGCCACCAGTGACCCCGGCACAGGTAAAGAGACCCAGTACTTC.

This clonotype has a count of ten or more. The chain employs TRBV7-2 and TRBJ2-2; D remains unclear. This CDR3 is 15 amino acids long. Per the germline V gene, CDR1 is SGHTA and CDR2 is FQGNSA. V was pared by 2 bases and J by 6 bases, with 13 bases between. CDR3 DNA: TGTGCCAGCAGCTTACGTACGGTTGGCTCCGGGGAGCTGTTTTTT. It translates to CASSLRTVGSGELFF.

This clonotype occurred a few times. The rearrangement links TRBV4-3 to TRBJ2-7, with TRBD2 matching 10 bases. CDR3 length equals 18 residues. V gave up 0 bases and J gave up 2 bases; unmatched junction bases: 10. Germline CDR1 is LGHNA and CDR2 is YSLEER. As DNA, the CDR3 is TGCGCCAGCAGCCAAGATCGACTAGCGGGCTGGACGACCTACGAGCAGTACTTC. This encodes CASSQDRLAGWTTYEQYF.

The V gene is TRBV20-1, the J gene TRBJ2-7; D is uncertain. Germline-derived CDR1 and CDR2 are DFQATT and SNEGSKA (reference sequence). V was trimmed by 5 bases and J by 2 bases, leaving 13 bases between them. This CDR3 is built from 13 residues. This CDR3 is CSAGRAGAYEQYF. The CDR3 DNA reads TGCAGTGCTGGTCGGGCTGGAGCCTACGAGCAGTACTTC.

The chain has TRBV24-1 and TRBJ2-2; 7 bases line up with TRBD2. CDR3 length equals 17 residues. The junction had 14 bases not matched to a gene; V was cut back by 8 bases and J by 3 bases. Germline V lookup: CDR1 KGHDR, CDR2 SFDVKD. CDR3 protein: CATTPSVSGRDTGELFF. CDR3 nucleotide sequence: TGTGCCACCACCCCCAGTGTTAGCGGGCGCGACACCGGGGAGCTGTTTTTT.

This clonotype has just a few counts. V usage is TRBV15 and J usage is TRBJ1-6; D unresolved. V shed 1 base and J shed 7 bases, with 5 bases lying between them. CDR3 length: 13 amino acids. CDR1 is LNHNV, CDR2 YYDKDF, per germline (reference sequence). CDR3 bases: TGTGCCACCAGCAGAGGAGTGAATTCACCCCTCCACTTT. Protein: CATSRGVNSPLHF.

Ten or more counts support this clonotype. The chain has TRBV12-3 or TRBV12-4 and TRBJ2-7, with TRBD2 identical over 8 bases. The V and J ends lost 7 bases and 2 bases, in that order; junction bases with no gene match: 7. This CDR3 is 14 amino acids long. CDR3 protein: CASTKAGATYEQYF. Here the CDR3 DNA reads TGTGCCAGCACCAAAGCGGGAGCGACCTACGAGCAGTACTTC.

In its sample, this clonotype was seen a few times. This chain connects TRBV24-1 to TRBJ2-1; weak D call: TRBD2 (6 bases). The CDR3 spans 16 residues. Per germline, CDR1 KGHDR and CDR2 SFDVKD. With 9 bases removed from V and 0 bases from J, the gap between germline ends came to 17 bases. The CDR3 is CATPNEAGFSYNEQFF. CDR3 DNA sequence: TGTGCCACCCCGAACGAAGCGGGCTTCTCCTACAATGAGCAGTTCTTC.